This T cell receptor beta chain was observed in a study of blood T cell repertoires in COVID-19. Across the whole study: Samples taken during acute and convalescent COVID-19 were collected in the United States, Italy and Spain. PBMCs, B-cell-depleted T cells, or T cells were the source of the cDNA or gDNA that made up the material.

Residents of about two dozen US areas, aged about 18 to 95 years, made up the participants. The CDR3 runs to 15 residues. The J segment lost 3 bases and the V segment lost 3 bases, leaving 2 bases of the junction unmatched. CDR1 is KGHSH, CDR2 LQKENI, per germline. As originally analysed: By means of reference gene primer amplification, nucleated cell counts were estimated. TCRdb's table, derived via immunoSEQ multiplex PCR, lists solely in-frame clones and lacks some. V and J calls and clone size are as listed in that table; D and trimming were resolved from the DNA. The top ten hold 4.1% of the sample, which has about 270,000 clones, about nine tenths seen once.

The V and J genes are TRBV18 and TRBJ2-2; 9 bases map to TRBD1. The TCR was taken from a woman in her thirties with acute COVID-19. The sequencing input was PBMCs or T cells enriched from blood (not recorded which). The CDR3 here is CASSPRDRDTGELFF. CDR3 nucleotide sequence: TGTGCCAGCTCACCTCGGGACAGGGACACCGGGGAGCTGTTTTTT.